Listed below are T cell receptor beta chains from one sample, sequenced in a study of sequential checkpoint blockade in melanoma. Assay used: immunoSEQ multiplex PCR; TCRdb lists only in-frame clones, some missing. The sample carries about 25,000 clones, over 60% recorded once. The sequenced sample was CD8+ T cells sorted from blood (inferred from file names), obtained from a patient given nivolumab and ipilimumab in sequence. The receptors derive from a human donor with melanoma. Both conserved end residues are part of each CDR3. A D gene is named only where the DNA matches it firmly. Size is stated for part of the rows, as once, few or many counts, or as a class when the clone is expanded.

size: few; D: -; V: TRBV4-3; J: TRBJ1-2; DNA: TGCGCCAGCAGCCAAGATGGACCTGTTGGGGCGCAAGGCTACACCTTC; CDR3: CASSQDGPVGAQGYTF
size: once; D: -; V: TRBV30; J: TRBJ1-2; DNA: TGTGCCTGTCAGGACGACAGCGACTATGGCTACACCTTC; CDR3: CACQDDSDYGYTF
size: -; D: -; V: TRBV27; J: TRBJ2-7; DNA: TGTGCCAGCACCCGAGGGGGGGGCTACGAGCAGTACTTC; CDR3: CASTRGGGYEQYF
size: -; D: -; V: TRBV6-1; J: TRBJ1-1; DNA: TGTGCCAGCAGTGATTTCGATCCGGGTAGGGCTTTCTTT; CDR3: CASSDFDPGRAFF
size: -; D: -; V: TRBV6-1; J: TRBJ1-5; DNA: TGTGCCAGCAGCGAATCCCCGCAGCCCCAGCATTTT; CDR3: CASSESPQPQHF
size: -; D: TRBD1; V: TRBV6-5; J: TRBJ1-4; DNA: TGTGCCAGCAGTCCCGGGACAGGGAATGAAAAACTGTTTTTT; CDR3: CASSPGTGNEKLFF
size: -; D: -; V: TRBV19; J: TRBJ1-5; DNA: TGTGCCAGTAGCCCCGTTAATTATCAGCCCCAGCATTTT; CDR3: CASSPVNYQPQHF
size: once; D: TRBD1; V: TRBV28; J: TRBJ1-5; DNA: TGTGCCAGCAGTTTAGGGACAGGGGGCTTGAGCAATCAGCCCCAGCATTTT; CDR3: CASSLGTGGLSNQPQHF
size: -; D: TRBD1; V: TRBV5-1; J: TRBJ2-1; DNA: TGCGCCAGCAGCGGATCCGGGACAGGCCGTGAGCAGTTCTTC; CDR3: CASSGSGTGREQFF
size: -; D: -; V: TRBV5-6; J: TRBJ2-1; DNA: TGTGCCAGCAGCCGGACTTTAATGTACAATGAGCAGTTCTTC; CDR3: CASSRTLMYNEQFF
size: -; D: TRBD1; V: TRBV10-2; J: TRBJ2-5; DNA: TGCGCCAGCAGTGAGTCGACAGAAATAGAGGACAGGGGAGCGGAGACCCAGTACTTC; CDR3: CASSESTEIEDRGAETQYF
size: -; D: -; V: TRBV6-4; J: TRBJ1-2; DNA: TGTGCCAGCAGCCCGGGCCGCCCAGGGGATGGCTACACCTTC; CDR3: CASSPGRPGDGYTF
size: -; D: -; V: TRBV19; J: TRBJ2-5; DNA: TGTGCCAGTATGTCTAGTGGACGGGGAGAGACCCAGTACTTC; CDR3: CASMSSGRGETQYF
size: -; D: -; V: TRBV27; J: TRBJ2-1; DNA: TGTGCCAGCAGGTTAGGGTCTTCAGGATACAATGAGCAGTTCTTC; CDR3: CASRLGSSGYNEQFF
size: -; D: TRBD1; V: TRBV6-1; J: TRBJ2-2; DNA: TGTGCCAGCAGTGAAGACAGGGGAATTCGGACCGGGGAGCTGTTTTTT; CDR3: CASSEDRGIRTGELFF
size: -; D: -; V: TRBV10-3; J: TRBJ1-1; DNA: TGTGCCATCAGTAGTGGCAGCGTGAACACTGAAGCTTTCTTT; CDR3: CAISSGSVNTEAFF
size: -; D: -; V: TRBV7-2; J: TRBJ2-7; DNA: TGTGCCAGCAGCTTCGTTATCGGGGACGAGCAGTACTTC; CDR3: CASSFVIGDEQYF
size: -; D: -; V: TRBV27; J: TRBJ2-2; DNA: TGTGCCAGCAAGTCCGGTCCCGGGGAGCTGTTTTTT; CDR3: CASKSGPGELFF
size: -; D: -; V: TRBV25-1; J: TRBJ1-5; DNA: TGTGCCAGCAGTATGCAGGGGCTCAATCAGCCCCAGCATTTT; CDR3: CASSMQGLNQPQHF
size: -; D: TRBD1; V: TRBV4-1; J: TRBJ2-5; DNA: TGCGCCAGCAGCCTCCCTACAGGGGGAATAGAGACCCAGTACTTC; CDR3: CASSLPTGGIETQYF
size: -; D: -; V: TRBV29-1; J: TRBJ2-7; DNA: TGCAGCGTGGGAGACTACGAGCAGTACTTC; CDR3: CSVGDYEQYF
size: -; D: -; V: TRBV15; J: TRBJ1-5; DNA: TGTGCCACCAGCAGAGATTCTTCGGGGGGTTTGCATTTT; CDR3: CATSRDSSGGLHF
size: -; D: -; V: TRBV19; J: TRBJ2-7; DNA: TGTGCCAGTAGTATACTAGGGGGCTACGAGCAGTACTTC; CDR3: CASSILGGYEQYF
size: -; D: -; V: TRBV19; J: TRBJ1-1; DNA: TGTGCCAGTAGTTACGGGTCGAACACTGAAGCTTTCTTT; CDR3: CASSYGSNTEAFF
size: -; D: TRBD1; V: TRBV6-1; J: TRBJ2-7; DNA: TGTGCCAGCAGTGAAGGGGACAGCTTCTCCTACGAGCAGTACTTC; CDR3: CASSEGDSFSYEQYF
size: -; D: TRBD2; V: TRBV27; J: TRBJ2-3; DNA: TGTGCCAGCAGTTTACCAGGACTAGGAACGCAGTATTTT; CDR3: CASSLPGLGTQYF
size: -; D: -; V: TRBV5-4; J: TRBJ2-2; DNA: TGTGCCAGCAGCCGTACAGGGTACGCTACCGGGGAGCTGTTTTTT; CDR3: CASSRTGYATGELFF
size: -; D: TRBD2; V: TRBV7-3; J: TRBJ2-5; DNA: TGTGCCAGCAGCTTAAATCCTAGCGGGAGGGAGACCCAGTACTTC; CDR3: CASSLNPSGRETQYF
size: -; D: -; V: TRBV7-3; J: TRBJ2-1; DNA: TGTGCCAGCAGCTCCGGGAGCTCCTACAATGAGCAGTTCTTC; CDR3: CASSSGSSYNEQFF
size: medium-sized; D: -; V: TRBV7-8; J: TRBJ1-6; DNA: TGTGCCAGCAGTTATACCGGGACAAACTCACCCCTCCACTTT; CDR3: CASSYTGTNSPLHF
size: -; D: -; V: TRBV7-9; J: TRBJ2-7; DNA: TGTGCCAGCAGCAATCCAGGGGTCGGGGCTTACGAGCAGTACTTC; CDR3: CASSNPGVGAYEQYF
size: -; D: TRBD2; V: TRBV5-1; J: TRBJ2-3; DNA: TGCGCCAGCAGCCCCGGACTAGCGGGAGGGCCGAGGAGTACAGATACGCAGTATTTT; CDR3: CASSPGLAGGPRSTDTQYF
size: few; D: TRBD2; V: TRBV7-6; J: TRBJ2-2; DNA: TGTGCCAGCAGCCCAGTGGTGTCGGGACTAGCGAGCACCGGGGAGCTGTTTTTT; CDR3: CASSPVVSGLASTGELFF
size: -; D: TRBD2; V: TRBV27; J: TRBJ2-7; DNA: TGTGCCAGCAGCCCACCCTCAGGCGGGAGCACATACGAGCAGTACTTC; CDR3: CASSPPSGGSTYEQYF
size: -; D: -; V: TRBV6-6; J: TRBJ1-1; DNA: TGTGCCAGCAGTTACTTGCAGGGAGAAGCTTTCTTT; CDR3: CASSYLQGEAFF
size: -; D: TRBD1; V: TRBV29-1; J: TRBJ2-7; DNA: TGCAGCGTTGAAGGGGACAGCTACGAGCAGTACTTC; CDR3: CSVEGDSYEQYF
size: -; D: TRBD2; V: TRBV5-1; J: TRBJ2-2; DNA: TGCGCCAGCAGCCAGACTAGCAGTTTGACCGGGGAGCTGTTTTTT; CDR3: CASSQTSSLTGELFF
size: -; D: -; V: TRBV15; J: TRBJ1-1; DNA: TGTGCCACCAGCAGAGACCGCCAATATTGGGGGGGGAGCACTGAAGCTTTCTTT; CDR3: CATSRDRQYWGGSTEAFF
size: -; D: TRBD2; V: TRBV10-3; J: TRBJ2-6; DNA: TGTGCCACCGGGCGGGGGGCGCCTGGGGCCAACGTCCTGACTTTC; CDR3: CATGRGAPGANVLTF
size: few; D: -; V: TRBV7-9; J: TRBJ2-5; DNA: TGTGCCAGCAGCCAAAGTGGGGCTAACCTCAAGTTGACCCAGTACTTC; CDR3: CASSQSGANLKLTQYF
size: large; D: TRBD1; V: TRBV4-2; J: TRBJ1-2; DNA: TGTGCCAGCAGCCAAGATCCGGGACAGGGGATCTATGGCTACACCTTC; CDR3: CASSQDPGQGIYGYTF
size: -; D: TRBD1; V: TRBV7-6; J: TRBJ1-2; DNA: TGTGCCAGCAGCTTAGCGTGGACAGGGGCGGAGGGCTACACCTTC; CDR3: CASSLAWTGAEGYTF
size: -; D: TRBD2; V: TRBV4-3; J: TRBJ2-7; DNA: TGCGCCAGCAGCCATGCGGGGGACGAGCAGTACTTC; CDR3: CASSHAGDEQYF
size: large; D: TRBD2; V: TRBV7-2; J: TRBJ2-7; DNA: TGTGCCAGCAGTTCAGCGGGGGGGCGGGACGAGCAGTACTTC; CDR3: CASSSAGGRDEQYF
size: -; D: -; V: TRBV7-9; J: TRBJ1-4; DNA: TGTGCCAGCACCCAAGCGGGGTTAGGGATCGATCGTGAAAAACTGTTTTTT; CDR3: CASTQAGLGIDREKLFF
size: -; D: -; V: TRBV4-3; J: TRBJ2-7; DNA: TGCGCCAGCAGCCAAGATGCGAGGGGGTCTCGGGAGCAGTACTTC; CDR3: CASSQDARGSREQYF
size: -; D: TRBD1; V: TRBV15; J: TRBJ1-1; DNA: TGTGCCACCAGCAGAGTACAGGGGGAAATGATGAACACTGAAGCTTTCTTT; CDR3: CATSRVQGEMMNTEAFF
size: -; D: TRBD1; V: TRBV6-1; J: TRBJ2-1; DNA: TGTGCCAGCAGTGGGGGACAGCAAGCATACAATGAGCAGTTCTTC; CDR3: CASSGGQQAYNEQFF
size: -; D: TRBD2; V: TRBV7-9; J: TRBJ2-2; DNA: TGTGCCAGCAGCTTAGGACTAGCGGGGGCCACCGGGGAGCTGTTTTTT; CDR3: CASSLGLAGATGELFF